This T cell receptor beta chain was identified during a study of regulatory T cells in long-lasting Graves disease (dated by TCRdb to about 2021). Some background on the complete study: Persistent Graves' disease was defined as antithyroid drug treatment for over 5 years with persistently positive TSH receptor autoantibodies. Patients with persistent Graves' disease were compared with patients with newly diagnosed Graves' disease using TCR sequencing and RNA sequencing of peripheral blood. The study took place in China and was registered as a clinical trial. A total of around 35 samples underwent TCR sequencing: around 13 from persistent and approximately 20 from newly diagnosed Graves' disease patients. Persistent Graves' disease patients in the clinical cohort had taken antithyroid drugs for about 9.7 years on average.

V is clipped by 8 bases and J by 8 bases, and the sequence between their germline boundaries is 10 bases long. Based on the germline V gene, the CDR1 and CDR2 sequences are MGHRA and YSYEKL. The CDR3 holds 11 amino acids from the cysteine to the phenylalanine. Only CDR3 DNA is held: 33 bases, read in frame from base 1. Concerning this clonotype itself: Its target antigen remains unknown. Per-base quality was not reported, and no clone a single base away is much larger than it.

Preparation of the library involved multiplex PCR. Sequencing took place on an Illumina HiSeq 4000. TCR beta libraries were built with iRepertoire HTBI primers and Arm-PCR amplification of CDR3 regions. Before sequencing, the PCR products went through gel purification. The original pipeline was this. Across samples, around 62 TRBV and 13 to 15 TRBJ segments were identified and used for gene usage analysis of CDR3 amino acid clonotypes. Filtered high-quality paired reads were merged into contigs using COPE and FqMerger. BLAST was used to align contigs to the IMGT TRBV, TRBD and TRBJ reference genes, and CDR3 was defined following IMGT. Any clonotype with a frequency above 0.1% was classified as a highly expanded clone. Repertoire diversity was measured by Shannon entropy, and V-J evenness by the Gini coefficient. A clonotype was considered public if more than one individual shared it. TCRdb redid the processing of the public reads, applying fastp at Q25 and MiXCR, and retained in-frame beta chains. Each record represents a unique CDR3 protein, reported with the most common genes and DNA among its rows. These V and J calls originate from TCRdb's pipeline instead of the authors' own analysis. This sample holds 400,000 to 500,000 distinct CDR3 sequences; roughly a fifth were observed only once. Of the sample, around 15% falls within the top ten clones.

Overall study results and their limits: Compared with newly diagnosed patients, persistent Graves' disease patients had lower TCR Shannon entropy and fewer highly expanded clones, which suggests clonal expansion. A larger number of public clonotypes was shared among persistent patients (2,741) than among newly diagnosed patients (around 880). The study examined only peripheral blood because the primary lesion, thyroid tissue, could not be accessed. Sequencing and analysis were limited to the TCR beta chain. Preferential use of TRBV28, TRBJ1-2 and TRBJ2-5 was observed in persistent disease, whereas TRBV20-1 and TRBJ2-1 were favored in newly diagnosed disease. The authors acknowledged the small sample size as a limitation that may reduce accuracy.

This specimen's time point label, per the study, means: persistent/refractory GD, antithyroid drugs over 5 years with positive TRAb. For both TCR sequencing and RNA sequencing, RNA was extracted from PBMCs using TRIzol. The diagnosis of Graves' disease followed American Thyroid Association guidelines. The patients came from an endocrinology department in Xi'an, China. Each patient gave about 10 milliliters of peripheral blood, collected in an EDTA anticoagulant tube. PBMCs were isolated by Ficoll Paque Plus density gradient separation without further T cell sorting. RNA quality was checked with an Agilent 2100 Bioanalyzer and agarose gel, and concentration with a NanoDrop 2000.

Sequencing was performed on peripheral blood mononuclear cells (PBMCs), taken when the disease was refractory, from a patient treated with antithyroid drugs. The receptor's source is a female donor with Graves disease. Recombination linked TRBV4-1 to TRBJ2-4; the D region possibly corresponds to TRBD2 (5 bases align). The DNA sequence reads TGCGCCAGCCGGGATGGGTACATTCAGTACTTC. Its protein product is CASRDGYIQYF.